The 30 T cell receptor beta chains below all came from one sample that was sequenced in a study of neoadjuvant anti-PD-1 for oral cavity cancer. Time point noted: after neoadjuvant nivolumab, at surgical resection. Assay used: immunoSEQ multiplex PCR; TCRdb lists only in-frame clones, some missing. The sample carries over 20,000 clones, around a quarter recorded once. Here the sequenced sample was tumor tissue, taken after nivolumab (anti-PD-1) treatment. Receptors originate from a person between 40 and 79 years old with oral cavity squamous cell carcinoma.

The genes are TRBV7-8 and TRBJ2-1; the D gene is possibly TRBD2 (5 bases). The V and J ends lost 1 base and 2 bases respectively, with 9 bases between them. The CDR3 consists of 15 residues. CDR1 is SGHVS and CDR2 is FQNEAQ in the germline V gene. The CDR3 reads CASSLVAGPYNEQFF. CDR3 coding DNA: TGTGCCAGCAGCTTAGTCGCGGGCCCCTACAATGAGCAGTTCTTC. Full variable domain (outside the CDR3, taken from reference TRBV7-8 and TRBJ2-1): GAGVSQSPRYKVAKRGQDVALRCDPISGHVSLFWYQQALGQGPEFLTYFQNEAQLDKSGLPSDRFFAERPEGSVSTLKIQRTQQEDSAVYLCASSLVAGPYNEQFFGPGTRLTVL.

The chain recombines TRBV4-1 with TRBJ2-1, with 9 positions matching TRBD1. V lost 4 bases to trimming and J lost 8 bases; unmatched junction nucleotides: 12. This CDR3 has 16 residues. From germline, CDR1 is MGHRA and CDR2 YSYEKL. CDR3: CASSRTGQGIGDEQFF. DNA for the CDR3: TGCGCCAGCAGCCGAACCGGACAGGGGATCGGCGATGAGCAGTTCTTC.

A remark on this clone: Other DNA variants within this sample encode the same CDR3. This chain uses TRBV7-9 with TRBJ1-2, with D possibly TRBD1 on 5 matching bases. This CDR3 spans 14 amino acids. V lost 1 base and J 8 bases, leaving 14 bases between the germline ends. Germline V CDR1 and CDR2: SEHNR, FQNEAQ (reference sequence). The CDR3 coding sequence is TGTGCCAGCAGCTTAGACCAGGGACCGGACGGCTACACCTTC. Protein sequence: CASSLDQGPDGYTF.

By its share, this clone is medium-sized (0.01 to 0.1%). Written as DNA, the CDR3 is TGTGCCATCAGTGTGACGGAGGTACTGAATAATTCACCCCTCCACTTT. Translation gives CAISVTEVLNNSPLHF. The rearrangement links TRBV10-3 to TRBJ1-6; D unresolved. Trimming took 4 bases from V and 5 from J, leaving 15 bases between them. CDR1 ENHRY and CDR2 SYGVKD come from the germline V gene. The CDR3 totals 16 residues.

The V gene is TRBV5-4, the J gene TRBJ2-7; D may be TRBD2 (6 bases). The germline V and J ends were trimmed by 0 bases and 4 bases, with 17 bases remaining between them. The CDR3 has 16 amino acids. Germline V lookup: CDR1 SGHNT, CDR2 YYREEE (reference sequence). The CDR3 loop reads CASSLDRGGIRYEQYF. The CDR3 DNA follows: TGTGCCAGCAGCTTGGACCGGGGCGGGATCAGGTACGAGCAGTACTTC. Using reference TRBV5-4 and TRBJ2-7 for the parts outside the CDR3, the full variable domain is ETGVTQSPTHLIKTRGQQVTLRCSSQSGHNTVSWYQQALGQGPQFIFQYYREEENGRGNFPPRFSGLQFPNYSSELNVNALELDDSALYLCASSLDRGGIRYEQYFGPGTRLTVT.

This clone was recorded a few times. The chain couples TRBV6-5 to TRBJ1-6; the D gene is possibly TRBD1 (5 bases). CDR1 and CDR2 from the germline V gene are MNHEY and SVGAGI. This CDR3 has 16 amino acids. Trimming shortened V by 0 bases and J by 10 bases, and 16 bases separated the two germline ends. The CDR3 spells CASSYSMQGGGSPLHF. The CDR3 DNA reads TGTGCCAGCAGTTACTCGATGCAGGGTGGGGGATCACCCCTCCACTTT.

In this sample, this clone turned up a few times. V gene TRBV14 combines with J gene TRBJ1-1; D is unclear. Trimming pared 3 bases from V and 1 base from J, leaving 12 bases between. CDR1 SGHDN and CDR2 FVKESK come from the germline V gene. This CDR3 region has 15 residues. The CDR3: CASSHPPTPNTEAFF. CDR3 DNA sequence: TGTGCCAGCAGCCACCCCCCGACACCGAACACTGAAGCTTTCTTT.

The chain employs TRBV18 and TRBJ1-2, with D maybe TRBD1 (6 bases). The CDR3 covers 15 residues. With 0 bases removed from V and 2 bases from J, the gap between germline ends came to 10 bases. Germline assignment: CDR1 KGHSH and CDR2 LQKENI. CDR3 protein: CASSPPQGFNYGYTF. CDR3 DNA: TGTGCCAGCTCACCACCACAGGGATTCAACTATGGCTACACCTTC.

In regard to this clone: One junction end does not reproduce the germline sequence, and a read error may be involved. The chain is built from TRBV15 and TRBJ1-1; D gene ambiguous. This CDR3 is 14 amino acids long. The germline CDR1 and CDR2 sequences are LNHNV and YYDKDF (reference sequence). The CDR3 is CATSVRSTRRLVLF. In nucleotides, the CDR3 is TGTGCCACCAGCGTTAGATCCACCCGACGTTTAGTTCTCTTT.

This clone is medium-sized by share. The rearrangement joins TRBV2 to TRBJ2-3, with a weak D call TRBD2 (5 bases). This CDR3 has 15 residues. Germline-derived CDR1 and CDR2 are SNHLY and FYNNEI. The V and J ends lost 3 bases and 2 bases respectively, with 12 bases between them. CDR3 amino acids: CASSDSAELTDTQYF. CDR3 in DNA: TGTGCCAGCAGTGATAGCGCGGAACTCACAGATACGCAGTATTTT.

This clone was seen only once. This sequence joins TRBV19 and TRBJ1-3; D is undetermined. V was clipped by 6 bases and J by 2 bases, with 11 bases between them. The germline V gene has CDR1 LNHDA and CDR2 SQIVND (reference sequence). The CDR3 extends over 14 amino acids. The CDR3, as DNA: TGTGCCAGTAGCCGCGGAGAAACTGGAAACACCATATATTTT. This encodes CASSRGETGNTIYF. The full variable domain, its missing parts supplied by reference TRBV19 and TRBJ1-3, is DGGITQSPKYLFRKEGQNVTLSCEQNLNHDAMYWYRQDPGQGLRLIYYSQIVNDFQKGDIAEGYSVSREKKESFPLTVTSAQKNPTAFYLCASSRGETGNTIYFGEGSWLTVV.

The chain links TRBV29-1 to TRBJ1-4, with D possibly TRBD1 on 5 matching bases. CDR3 length equals 11 residues. Trimming removed 1 base at V and 10 bases at J, with 7 bases between. Germline-derived CDR1 and CDR2 are SQVTM and ANQGSEA. CDR3 in DNA: TGCAGCGTTGAAGCGGGGGGAAAACTGTTTTTT. This gives the protein CSVEAGGKLFF.

CDR3 sequence (DNA): TGTGCCAGCAGCTTAGAACAGGGGGCCCTTAATGAGCAGTTCTTC. This encodes CASSLEQGALNEQFF. V is TRBV11-3 and J is TRBJ2-1, with 9 bases lining up with TRBD1. Trimming took 0 bases from V and 7 from J; bases not matched to a gene: 4. The CDR3 totals 15 residues. The germline V gene encodes CDR1 SGHNT and CDR2 YENEEA. Complete variable domain (other parts from reference TRBV11-3 and TRBJ2-1): EAGVVQSPRYKIIEKKQPVAFWCNPISGHNTLYWYLQNLGQGPELLIRYENEEAVDDSQLPKDRFSAERLKGVDSTLKIQPAELGDSAVYLCASSLEQGALNEQFFGPGTRLTVL.

This clone was seen a few times. V usage is TRBV5-6 and J usage is TRBJ2-2; the match to TRBD1 covers 7 bases. This CDR3 has 18 residues. Per germline, CDR1 SGHDT and CDR2 YYEEEE. After removal of 4 bases from V and 2 bases from J, the junction contained 14 bases not matched to a gene. CDR3 loop: CASSGPGQSFSNTGELFF. The CDR3 bases are TGTGCCAGCAGCGGGCCGGGACAGAGTTTTTCTAACACCGGGGAGCTGTTTTTT.

In its sample, this clone was seen many times. The V gene is TRBV5-5, the J gene TRBJ2-3, with TRBD2 identical over 14 bases. Losses at the gene ends were 4 bases for V and 8 bases for J; bases not matched to a gene: 3. The CDR3 spans 14 residues. Looked up from germline, CDR1 is SGHKS and CDR2 is YYEKEE (reference sequence). The CDR3, as DNA: TGTGCCAGCAGCCCCGGGACTAGCGGGAGTACGCAGTATTTT. Protein product: CASSPGTSGSTQYF.

J is TRBJ1-5 and V is TRBV5-1; D is possibly TRBD1 (5 bases). Germline CDR1 and CDR2: SGHRS and YFSETQ. The CDR3 length is 15 residues. V was clipped by 0 bases and J by 8 bases, with 15 bases between them. The CDR3 nucleotides read TGCGCCAGCAGCTTGGGGGAAATGGGGACGGAGCCCCAGCATTTT. This encodes CASSLGEMGTEPQHF.

The rearrangement joins TRBV7-9 to TRBJ2-5; 7 nucleotides agree with TRBD2. This CDR3 region has 15 residues. The germline V gene has CDR1 SEHNR and CDR2 FQNEAQ (reference sequence). Germline trimming cut 4 bases from V and 2 bases from J; bases unmatched to any gene: 7. The CDR3 DNA follows: TGTGCCAGCAGCTCCGGGACTACCTCACAAGAGACCCAGTACTTC. Residues: CASSSGTTSQETQYF.

The chain carries TRBV28 and TRBJ2-7; 10 nucleotides match TRBD2. CDR1 is MDHEN, CDR2 SYDVKM, per germline. The CDR3 runs to 13 residues. V lost 4 bases to trimming and J lost 6 bases; unmatched junction nucleotides: 3. The CDR3 reads CASSSLAGSEQYF. The DNA for the CDR3 is TGTGCCAGCAGTTCACTAGCGGGAAGCGAGCAGTACTTC. The full variable domain, completed using reference TRBV28 and TRBJ2-7, is DVKVTQSSRYLVKRTGEKVFLECVQDMDHENMFWYRQDPGLGLRLIYFSYDVKMKEKGDIPEGYSVSREKKERFSLILESASTNQTSMYLCASSSLAGSEQYFGPGTRLTVT.

The J gene is TRBJ1-2, the V gene TRBV11-2; 9 bases are a match to TRBD1. This CDR3 is 14 amino acids long. The trim removed 4 bases at V and 7 bases at J, leaving 7 bases unmatched. Germline V gene lookup returns CDR1 SGHAT and CDR2 FQNNGV. CDR3 in DNA: TGTGCCAGCAGCTCAACAGGGGGCGCGGGTGGCTACACCTTC. It codes for CASSSTGGAGGYTF.

This clone was seen a few times. V usage is TRBV10-1 and J usage is TRBJ2-2; TRBD2 might be the D (6 bases). The V and J ends lost 8 bases and 2 bases respectively, with 15 bases between them. The germline V gene encodes CDR1 WNHNN and CDR2 SYGVQD (reference sequence). The CDR3 loop spans 15 amino acids. The CDR3 spells CASRPGLENTGELFF. DNA for the CDR3: TGCGCCAGCCGCCCGGGACTCGAAAACACCGGGGAGCTGTTTTTT.

The gene calls are TRBV30 and TRBJ2-7; either TRBD1 or TRBD2 may fit D (5 bases each). Germline V gene sequence: CDR1 GTSNPN, CDR2 SVGIG (reference sequence). The germline V and J ends were trimmed by 3 bases and 6 bases, with 15 bases remaining between them. There are 13 residues in the CDR3. In nucleotides, the CDR3 is TGTGCCTGGAGCCCGGGACCCCTCTTCGAGCAGTACTTC. Residues: CAWSPGPLFEQYF.

This clone appeared a few times. Here the CDR3 DNA reads TGTGCCAGCAGCTTACGGCGGTTCGGGGAGCTGTTTTTT. Its translation is CASSLRRFGELFF. This sequence joins TRBV11-3 and TRBJ2-2; no clear D. This CDR3 region has 13 residues. Germline V gives CDR1 SGHNT, CDR2 YENEEA. The V and J ends lost 2 bases and 7 bases respectively, with 8 bases between them.

The gene calls are TRBV4-1 and TRBJ2-1; TRBD2 agrees at 13 bases. The V segment lost 0 bases and the J segment 0 bases; nucleotides outside the gene matches: 2. The CDR3 totals 18 residues. Germline V gene data show CDR1 as MGHRA and CDR2 as YSYEKL. The CDR3 sequence: CASSQETSGRSSYNEQFF. Written as DNA, the CDR3 is TGCGCCAGCAGCCAAGAGACTAGCGGGAGGTCCTCCTACAATGAGCAGTTCTTC.

V is TRBV4-2 and J is TRBJ1-6, with D uncertain. Trimming removed 0 bases from V and 10 bases from J, with 16 bases in between. Per germline, CDR1 LGHNA and CDR2 YNFKEQ. CDR3 length: 16 residues. CDR3 coding DNA: TGTGCCAGCAGCCAAGATACGCTGGCCAGCGGCTCACCCCTCCACTTT. It specifies CASSQDTLASGSPLHF.

The genes are TRBV5-1 and TRBJ1-2, with a weak D call TRBD1 (5 bases). Between the trimmed V and J ends, which lost 0 bases and 8 bases, there was a span of 17 bases. CDR1 and CDR2 from the germline V gene are SGHRS and YFSETQ. The CDR3 consists of 15 residues. The CDR3 nucleotides are TGCGCCAGCAGCTTGGCCTCAACCAGAGGGGAAGGCTACACCTTC. It codes for CASSLASTRGEGYTF. Drawing the rest from reference TRBV5-1 and TRBJ1-2, the complete variable domain is KAGVTQTPRYLIKTRGQQVTLSCSPISGHRSVSWYQQTPGQGLQFLFEYFSETQRNKGNFPGRFSGRQFSNSRSEMNVSTLELGDSALYLCASSLASTRGEGYTFGSGTRLTVV.

This clone was detected only once. The junction shows a germline mismatch at one end, possibly a read error. The genes are TRBV7-3 and TRBJ2-3; 13 nucleotides match TRBD2. In germline, CDR1 is SGHTA, CDR2 FQGTGA. This CDR3 is 16 amino acids long. The DNA of the CDR3 is TGTGCTAGCAGCTTAGGGACTAGCGGGGGCACAGATACGCAGTATTTT. Residues: CASSLGTSGGTDTQYF. The full variable domain, with the rest looked up from reference TRBV7-3 and TRBJ2-3, is GAGVSQTPSNKVTEKGKYVELRCDPISGHTALYWYRQSLGQGPEFLIYFQGTGAADDSGLPNDRFFAVRPEGSVSTLKIQRTERGDSAVYLCASSLGTSGGTDTQYFGPGTRLTVL.

The chain combines TRBV5-1 with TRBJ2-7; TRBD1 agrees at 8 bases. Trimming removed 0 bases from V and 12 bases from J; junction bases left unmatched: 8. This CDR3 comprises 13 residues. Germline V gene sequence: CDR1 SGHRS, CDR2 YFSETQ. CDR3: CASSLDGTGMLYF. Here the CDR3 DNA reads TGCGCCAGCAGCTTGGACGGGACAGGCATGCTGTACTTC.

The chain has TRBV7-3 and TRBJ1-5, with D hard to call. V lost 3 bases, J lost 1 base, and 4 bases lay in between. CDR3 length: 13 amino acids. Per germline, CDR1 SGHTA and CDR2 FQGTGA. This chain's CDR3 is CASSFTSNQPQHF. The CDR3 region has the DNA TGTGCCAGCAGCTTTACGAGCAATCAGCCCCAGCATTTT.

The chain carries TRBV9 and TRBJ2-1; D not certain. This CDR3 is built from 12 residues. V lost 4 bases to trimming and J lost 8 bases, with 10 bases between them. Germline loops: CDR1 SGDLS, CDR2 YYNGEE. The CDR3 DNA reads TGTGCCAGCAGCATAATGTCTGATGAGCAGTTCTTC. Translating it yields CASSIMSDEQFF.

This clone has a handful of counts. The chain couples TRBV7-8 to TRBJ2-7, with 8 bases identical to TRBD1. This CDR3 is 15 amino acids long. With 3 bases clipped from V and 2 bases from J, the junction kept 6 bases outside the gene matches. The V gene's germline CDR1 is SGHVS and CDR2 FQNEAQ. The DNA of the CDR3 is TGTGCCAGCAGCTTCCGGAGGGACAGGACCTACGAGCAGTACTTC. Its protein product is CASSFRRDRTYEQYF.